This T cell receptor (beta chain) emerged from a study of blood T cell repertoires in COVID-19. Study summary: Sites in the United States, Italy and Spain provided acute and convalescent COVID-19 samples. Sources were T cells, B-cell-depleted T cells, or PBMCs; the material itself was cDNA or gDNA.

Authors' processing steps: Using reference gene primer amplification, nucleated cell counts were estimated. Profiling relied on immunoSEQ multiplex PCR, and the TCRdb table lists in-frame clones only, not all of them. The V and J calls and clone size are taken from that table; D and trimming were inferred from the DNA. This repertoire shows some 46,000 clones, 75% to 90% found once; its top ten account for about 7.5%. V was clipped by 5 bases and J by 5 bases, with 7 bases between them. CDR3 length: 13 residues. Germline values: CDR1 SGHVS, CDR2 FQNEAQ. This receptor was identified in a man aged 45-60 years with acute or convalescent COVID-19. Sequenced input: peripheral blood. This rearrangement joins TRBV7-8 to TRBJ1-6; D gene ambiguous. CDR3 nucleotide sequence: TGTGCCAGCAGCATGAACAATAATTCACCCCTCCACTTT. Translation gives CASSMNNNSPLHF.